Described below is a single TCR beta chain sequence and its context. Its antigen remains unidentified. A patient was excluded if there was uncontrolled infection, other autoimmune disease, pregnancy or lactation. The data were obtained in a study of T cells in Graves' hyperthyroidism and ophthalmopathy. Whole-study findings and limits: Peripheral blood also featured most of the thyroid clonotypes expanded above 0.001. The model made its ophthalmopathy prediction, and onset followed a median 6.5 months later.

The CDR3 regions of TCR beta were amplified from RNA transcripts. A first-round RT-PCR of the TCR CDR3 used the HTBI primer set. A single record per CDR3 protein comes from TCRdb applying MiXCR to the multiplex PCR reads. The table has roughly 500,000 distinct CDR3 sequences, around 50% seen once. V dropped 6 bases and J dropped 4 bases, with 25 bases sitting between them. Germline assignment: CDR1 DFQATT and CDR2 SNEGSKA (reference sequence). The CDR3 is made up of 18 amino acids. Sequencing input: peripheral blood or thyroid tissue (not recorded which). This chain links TRBV20-1 with TRBJ2-6, with D perhaps matching TRBD2 (5 bases). The source of this sequence is an adult woman with Graves' disease, either hyperthyroidism or ophthalmopathy (not recorded which). As DNA, the CDR3 is TGCAGTGCGCGGACCACGGGTGAAGTGTCGGGAGGGGCCAACGTCCTGACTTTC. This codes for CSARTTGEVSGGANVLTF.